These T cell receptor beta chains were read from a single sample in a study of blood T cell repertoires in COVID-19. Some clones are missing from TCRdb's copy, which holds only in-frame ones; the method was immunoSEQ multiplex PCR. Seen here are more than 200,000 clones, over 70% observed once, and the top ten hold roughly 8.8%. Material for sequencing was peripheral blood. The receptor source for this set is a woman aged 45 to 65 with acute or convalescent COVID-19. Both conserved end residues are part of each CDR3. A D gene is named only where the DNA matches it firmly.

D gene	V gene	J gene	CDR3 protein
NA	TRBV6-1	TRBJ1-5	CASSESGINQPQHF
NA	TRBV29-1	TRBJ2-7	CSVRMSGAYEQYF
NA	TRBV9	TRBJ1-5	CASSVGGLNQPQHF
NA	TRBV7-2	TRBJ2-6	CASSLRLESGANVLTF
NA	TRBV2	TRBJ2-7	CASGIQGVYEQYF
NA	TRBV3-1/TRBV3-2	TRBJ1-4	CASSSTAEKLFF
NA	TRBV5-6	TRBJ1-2	CASSTGTYDGYTF
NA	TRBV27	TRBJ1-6	CASSSRARNSPLHF
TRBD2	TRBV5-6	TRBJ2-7	CASSLTLAVEYEQYF
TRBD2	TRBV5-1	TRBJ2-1	CASSLAGGGNEQFF
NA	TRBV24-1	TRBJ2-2	CATSARANTGELFF
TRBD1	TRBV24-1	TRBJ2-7	CATSDRTTTGGSYEQYF
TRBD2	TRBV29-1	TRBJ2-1	CSVKTGTSAGHEQFF
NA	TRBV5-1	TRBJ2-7	CASSLAPSRGEQYF
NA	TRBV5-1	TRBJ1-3	CASSLLAGNTIYF
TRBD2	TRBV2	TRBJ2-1	CASSPGLAGGQVLRTDNEQFF
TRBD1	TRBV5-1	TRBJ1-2	CASSFDRGLSLSNYGYTF
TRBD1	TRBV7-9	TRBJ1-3	CASSLTPGQAEFSGNTIYF
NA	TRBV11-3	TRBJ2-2	CASSAGQYANTGELFF
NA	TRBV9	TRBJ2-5	CASSVNSQETQYF
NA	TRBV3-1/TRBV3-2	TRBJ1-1	CASSRQYTEAFF
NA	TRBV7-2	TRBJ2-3	CASSLDQRDTQYF
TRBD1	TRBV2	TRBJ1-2	CASSDGTGSYGYTF
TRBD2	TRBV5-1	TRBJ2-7	CASSSGDKTYEQYF
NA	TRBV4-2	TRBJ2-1	CASSQRGGRGEGVTMRKFF
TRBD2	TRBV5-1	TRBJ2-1	CASSYNGLAGVYNEQFF
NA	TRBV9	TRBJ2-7	CASSLLGVGEQYF
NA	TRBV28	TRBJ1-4	CASKGGPEKLFF
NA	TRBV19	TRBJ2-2	CASSIGPGDTGELFF
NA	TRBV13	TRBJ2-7	CASSPSPPRSYEQYF
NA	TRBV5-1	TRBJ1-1	CASSTLSGNTEAFF
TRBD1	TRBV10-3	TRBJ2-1	CAIRTGLDEQFF
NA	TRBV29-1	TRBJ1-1	CSVAPGHPVGTEAFF
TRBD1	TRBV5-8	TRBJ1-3	CASSPGDRTYGNTIYF
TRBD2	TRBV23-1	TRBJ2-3	CASRRVAGGPGVVTQYF
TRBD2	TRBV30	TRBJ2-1	CAWRKLAGVYNEQFF
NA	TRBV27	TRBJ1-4	CASSLMPTGSNEKLFF